A single sample gave rise to the 9 T cell receptor beta chains below, sequenced in a study of blood T cell repertoires in COVID-19. Sequencing was performed with immunoSEQ multiplex PCR; in TCRdb, only in-frame clones are kept and a portion is missing. The data hold some 50,000 clones, with less than 90% observed a single time. The sequenced material came from peripheral blood. All receptors come from a man aged 50-60 years with acute or convalescent COVID-19.

The rearrangement links TRBV20-1 to TRBJ2-1, with 9 bases lining up with TRBD1. Unmatched junction bases numbered 7, after V lost 3 bases and J lost 4 bases. Germline assignment: CDR1 DFQATT and CDR2 SNEGSKA (reference sequence). The CDR3 runs 15 residues. The chain's CDR3 is CSASDTGTGYNEQFF. CDR3 nucleotides: TGCAGTGCTAGTGACACCGGGACAGGGTACAATGAGCAGTTCTTC.

The chain links TRBV6-5 to TRBJ1-6, with 10 bases that match TRBD1. The CDR3 contains 15 residues. The germline gives CDR1 MNHEY, CDR2 SVGAGI. J lost 7 bases, V lost 0 bases, and 0 bases had no gene match. DNA of the CDR3: TGTGCCAGCAGTTACTCGGGACAGGGGAATTCACCCCTCCACTTT. As protein: CASSYSGQGNSPLHF.

The chain joins TRBV7-8 to TRBJ2-3; D remains ambiguous. This CDR3 contains 16 residues. Trimming removed 6 bases from V and 6 bases from J, with 22 bases in between. The germline gives CDR1 SGHVS, CDR2 FQNEAQ. CDR3 loop: CASSSQWRPESDTQYF. The CDR3 bases are TGTGCCAGCAGTTCCCAGTGGCGGCCAGAGAGTGATACGCAGTATTTT.

The J gene is TRBJ2-3, the V gene TRBV7-6; the D gene is possibly TRBD2 (7 bases). This CDR3 region has 14 residues. Trimming cost V 2 bases and J 7 bases, with 13 bases left between them. Germline CDR1 is SGHVS and CDR2 is FNYEAQ. The CDR3 protein is CASSLYRGAHTQYF. CDR3 nucleotide sequence: TGTGCCAGCAGCTTATATCGGGGGGCCCATACGCAGTATTTT.

This chain joins TRBV11-2 and TRBJ2-3; 8 bases are shared with TRBD1. Germline CDR1 and CDR2: SGHAT and FQNNGV. Trimming at V came to 3 bases and at J to 6 bases, leaving 5 bases not matched to a gene. The CDR3 is 14 residues long. The CDR3 DNA reads TGTGCCAGCAGCTTTGGGACAGGTTTCGATACGCAGTATTTT. As protein: CASSFGTGFDTQYF.

The chain employs TRBV6-2 or TRBV6-3 and TRBJ2-1; 12 positions match TRBD2. The germline CDR1 and CDR2 sequences are MNHEY and SVGEGT. The V gene end was trimmed by 6 bases and the J gene end by 7 bases; junction bases not matched to a gene: 7. The CDR3 is 15 amino acids. CDR3 region: CASSHTTSGGNEQFF. Written as DNA, the CDR3 is TGTGCCAGCAGCCATACGACTAGCGGGGGTAATGAGCAGTTCTTC.

The chain uses TRBV19 and TRBJ1-5; 7 bases are shared with TRBD1. This CDR3 spans 15 amino acids. Germline values: CDR1 LNHDA, CDR2 SQIVND (reference sequence). The V and J ends lost 3 bases and 0 bases, in that order; junction bases with no gene match: 2. The CDR3 nucleotides read TGTGCCAGTAGTATGGGGACAGCTAGCAATCAGCCCCAGCATTTT. It codes for CASSMGTASNQPQHF.

The V and J genes are TRBV19 and TRBJ2-5, with 13 bases that match TRBD2. V lost 7 bases to trimming and J lost 2 bases; unmatched junction nucleotides: 4. Germline CDR1 is LNHDA and CDR2 is SQIVND (reference sequence). CDR3 size: 15 residues. CDR3: CASTSLAGGQETQYF. Written as DNA, the CDR3 is TGTGCCAGTACCTCACTAGCGGGAGGGCAAGAGACCCAGTACTTC.

This chain connects TRBV10-1 to TRBJ1-5, with 9 positions matching TRBD1. J gave up 6 bases and V 4 bases, and 10 bases lay outside the gene matches. The V gene's germline CDR1 is WNHNN and CDR2 SYGVQD (reference sequence). The length of the CDR3 is 16 residues. The CDR3 region has the DNA TGCGCCAGCAGTGCATGGACAGGGGCATCAGGTCAGCCCCAGCATTTT. Protein product: CASSAWTGASGQPQHF.